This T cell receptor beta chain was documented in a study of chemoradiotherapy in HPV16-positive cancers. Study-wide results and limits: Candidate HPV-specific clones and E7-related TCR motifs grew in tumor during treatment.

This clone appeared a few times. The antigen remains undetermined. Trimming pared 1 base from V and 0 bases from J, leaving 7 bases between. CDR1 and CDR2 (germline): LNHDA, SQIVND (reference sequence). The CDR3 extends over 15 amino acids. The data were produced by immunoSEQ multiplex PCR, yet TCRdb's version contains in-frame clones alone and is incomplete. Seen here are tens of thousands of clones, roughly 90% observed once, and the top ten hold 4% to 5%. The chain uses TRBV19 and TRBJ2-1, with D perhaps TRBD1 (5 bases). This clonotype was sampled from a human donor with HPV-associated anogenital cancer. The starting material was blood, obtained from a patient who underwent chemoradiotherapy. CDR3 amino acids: CASSIAGNSYNEQFF. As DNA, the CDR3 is TGTGCCAGTAGTATAGCAGGGAACTCCTACAATGAGCAGTTCTTC.